In its sample, the clone carrying this T cell receptor beta chain was seen a few times. What it binds is not known. The data were taken from a study of shared clonotypes between healthy human individuals. V dropped 4 bases and J dropped 0; count of bases not matched to a gene: 5. CDR1 is LGHNA and CDR2 is YNFKEQ in the germline V gene. This CDR3 spans 17 amino acids. Findings and caveats of the study: Sampling used blood alone; tissue repertoires probably differ.

Sequencing was at deep level. Study processing details: In the immunoSEQ data, sequences were junction-only and lacked quality scores, so filtering differed. Sequenced by immunoSEQ multiplex PCR; TCRdb stores in-frame clones only, minus some. D and trimming come from the DNA, and the V and J calls and clone size come from that table. The table lists some 470,000 clones, 70% to 80% of them singletons. The sequencing sample was made of PBMCs. The TCR comes from a woman between 35 and 50 years old in good health. Some clones in this sample may be carry-over from other donors' samples. The chain joins TRBV4-2 to TRBJ2-2, with TRBD2 matching 10 bases. This CDR3 reads CASSLGGLAANTGELFF. The CDR3 DNA is TGTGCCAGCAGCCTAGGCGGACTAGCGGCGAACACCGGGGAGCTGTTTTTT.